This T cell receptor beta chain was documented in a study of cytomegalovirus exposure and HLA in healthy donors. Study at large: A data release that came early held approximately 85 million unique TCRs from HLA-typed donors.

The study ran its PCR with 60 Vbeta and 13 Jbeta primers. Some clones are missing from TCRdb's copy, which holds only in-frame ones; the method was immunoSEQ multiplex PCR. The sample has about 70,000 clones. In regard to this clone: No antigen is known for it.

Germline V gives CDR1 MNHEY, CDR2 SVGAGI. The V and J ends lost 4 bases and 5 bases, in that order; junction bases with no gene match: 4. The CDR3 has 14 amino acids. Regarding the study as a whole: TCR beta V- and J-gene trimming was later associated with a missense DCLRE1C variant. In vitro experiments confirmed that three CMV-associated chains were specific for CMV antigens.

V gene TRBV6-5 combines with J gene TRBJ1-4, with TRBD1 identical over 7 bases. This sequence was found in a female donor in good health and CMV-seropositive. Sequenced input: PBMCs. The DNA for the CDR3 is TGTGCCAGCAGTTCTAGGACAGGCAATGAAAAACTGTTTTTT. Translating gives CASSSRTGNEKLFF.